This T cell receptor (beta chain) originates from a study of PD-L1 blockade in urothelial cancer. Across the study: The researchers analyzed blood 3 weeks (second dose) and 6 weeks after treatment start.

V lost 7 bases and J 7 bases, leaving 16 bases between the germline ends. Germline V gene sequence: CDR1 SGHAT, CDR2 FQNNGV. This CDR3 is built from 13 residues. The sample's time point: peripheral blood 6 weeks after treatment start. The data were produced by immunoSEQ multiplex PCR, yet TCRdb's version contains in-frame clones alone and is incomplete. The data show about 90,000 clones, approximately 87% seen once. The clonotype was recovered from an older man with urothelial cancer. The material sequenced was PBMCs, taken around atezolizumab (anti-PD-L1) treatment. V usage is TRBV11-2 and J usage is TRBJ1-1, with D unclear. The CDR3 here is CASTSPGIREAFF. CDR3 in DNA: TGTGCCAGCACCTCACCGGGGATCCGTGAAGCTTTCTTT. Based on the CDR3 plus reference TRBV11-2 and TRBJ1-1, the full variable domain is EAGVAQSPRYKIIEKRQSVAFWCNPISGHATLYWYQQILGQGPKLLIQFQNNGVVDDSQLPKDRFSAERLKGVDSTLKIQPAKLEDSAVYLCASTSPGIREAFFGQGTRLTVV.